This TCR beta chain stems from a study of CD8 T cells in Susac syndrome (dated by TCRdb to between 2018 and 2021). A note on the overall study: Of the Susac syndrome patients who were sequenced, roughly 6 had clinically active disease and about 8 were in clinical remission. Whether CD8+ T cell activation and differentiation in Susac syndrome was antigen driven was tested using repertoire sequencing. At blood withdrawal, Susac syndrome patients were either therapy-naive, taking corticosteroids (in some cases with IVIg as well), or taking IVIg alone.

The investigation overall reported the following: The study acknowledged that relatively few individuals were included in the TCR sequencing and HLA analysis. In the CD4+ T cell repertoire of Susac syndrome patients, clonal expansion was not detected.

The CDR3 runs 14 amino acids, cysteine and phenylalanine included. The kept DNA is CDR3 alone, 42 bases in frame from the first base. Between the V and J ends, shortened by 8 bases and 6 bases respectively, the junction contains 14 bases. Peripheral blood CD8+ and CD4+ T cells from healthy donors, Susac syndrome patients and multiple sclerosis patients were profiled by high-throughput TCR beta sequencing. Susac syndrome patients met recently defined diagnostic criteria for definite or probable disease. CD8+ TEMRA cells were enriched by FACS, while bulk CD8+ and CD4+ T cells were purified by magnetic negative isolation. Blood was collected in EDTA tubes and processed within 24 hours, with PBMCs isolated through density gradient centrifugation. PBMCs destined for TCR sequencing were cryopreserved in liquid nitrogen and later thawed in a 37 °C water bath. The sorted or isolated CD4+, CD8+ and CD8+ TEMRA cells reached a purity of at least 90%.

Note on this clonotype: What antigen it recognizes has not been identified. No base quality values were provided; no much bigger clone lies one nucleotide off.

RNA was extracted with the RNeasy kit and roughly 0.45 to 1 ug was reverse transcribed using random hexamers. The immunoSEQ multiplex PCR assay, covering 54 Vbeta and 13 Jbeta segments, was used to amplify TCR beta CDR3 regions. PCR amplification bias was corrected using a synthetic template baseline for primer optimization and computational correction. In the paper's pipeline: Reads were annotated to V, D and J genes per IMGT and analyzed with immunoSEQ Analyzer, keeping only productive sequences. Clonality was computed as one minus Shannon entropy normalized by log2 of the number of productive unique sequences. Public and private clones were assessed among the 100 most prevalent clones of each patient and control. Clones were defined as Susac-specific if absent from the healthy and MS cohorts, from roughly 1,100 published viral clones and from other ImmuneACCESS disease sequences. In-frame beta chains were kept once TCRdb had trimmed the public reads at Q25 with fastp and called clones with MiXCR. Each CDR3 protein appears once, grouped with its most common genes and DNA. These V and J calls are TCRdb output, not the study's own analysis. Present in this sample are about 140,000 distinct CDR3 sequences, more than 85% of which were seen just once. More than 0.11% of the sample is in the top ten clones.

The chain employs TRBV12-3 or TRBV12-4 and TRBJ1-6, with the D segment identity uncertain. Material: CD4+ T cells from PBMCs. This TCR was recovered from a human donor with Susac syndrome. The CDR3 here reads CASGPGRRNSPLHF. The nucleotides are TGTGCCAGCGGACCGGGCCGCCGTAATTCACCCCTCCACTTT.